The 8 T cell receptor beta chains in this list originate from one sample, sequenced in a study of control samples from healthy donors and cancer patients. Generated by immunoSEQ multiplex PCR, the TCRdb table keeps only in-frame clones and is missing some. The table has around 110,000 clones, 85% to 90% seen once; the top ten hold about 2.1%. Sample: blood. The receptors shown here come from a woman in her seventies in good health.

V and J are TRBV7-8 and TRBJ2-3; 7 bases align to TRBD1. The CDR3 runs 15 residues. V shed 5 bases and J 2 bases; nucleotides not matched to a gene: 7. Germline CDR1 and CDR2: SGHVS and FQNEAQ. The CDR3 DNA follows: TGTGCCAGCAGCCCATGGGGACAGATCACAGATACGCAGTATTTT. Protein product: CASSPWGQITDTQYF. The full variable domain, with the rest looked up from reference TRBV7-8 and TRBJ2-3, is GAGVSQSPRYKVAKRGQDVALRCDPISGHVSLFWYQQALGQGPEFLTYFQNEAQLDKSGLPSDRFFAERPEGSVSTLKIQRTQQEDSAVYLCASSPWGQITDTQYFGPGTRLTVL.

The chain employs TRBV11-1 and TRBJ1-1; tentatively, D is TRBD1 (6 bases). CDR3 size: 14 residues. The germline V and J ends were trimmed by 5 bases and 4 bases, with 14 bases remaining between them. Germline V gene data show CDR1 as SGHAT and CDR2 as FQDESV (reference sequence). CDR3 nucleotide sequence: TGTGCCAGCAGCCGGGGGCGGGGTAGCACTGAAGCTTTCTTT. Protein product: CASSRGRGSTEAFF.

This clone has more than one count but fewer than ten. The chain couples TRBV20-1 to TRBJ1-6, with 9 nucleotides matching TRBD1. This CDR3 is built from 16 residues. Per germline, CDR1 DFQATT and CDR2 SNEGSKA (reference sequence). Trimming removed 3 bases from V and 2 bases from J; junction bases left unmatched: 5. The CDR3 nucleotides read TGCAGTGCTAGTGGGACAGGGCGGACCTATAATTCACCCCTCCACTTT. Translating gives CSASGTGRTYNSPLHF.

The V call is TRBV15, the J call TRBJ2-1; 12 bases align to TRBD2. The CDR3 has 16 residues. CDR1 and CDR2 from the germline V gene are LNHNV and YYDKDF (reference sequence). V was pared by 4 bases and J by 2 bases, with 3 bases of the junction left unmatched. The CDR3 spells CATSKLAGGPYNEQFF. DNA of the CDR3: TGTGCCACCAGCAAGCTAGCGGGGGGGCCCTACAATGAGCAGTTCTTC.

The CDR3 loop reads CASATRSADENTEAFF. CDR3 in DNA: TGTGCCAGCGCCACCCGTAGCGCGGATGAGAACACTGAAGCTTTCTTT. This chain uses TRBV7-2 with TRBJ1-1; D is unclear. The V gene's germline CDR1 is SGHTA and CDR2 FQGNSA. CDR3 length equals 16 residues. Trimming removed 8 bases from V and 1 base from J, with 20 bases in between.

The chain links TRBV5-4 to TRBJ2-5, with D possibly being TRBD2 (6 bases). There are 15 residues in the CDR3. Trimming shortened V by 3 bases and J by 2 bases, and 14 bases separated the two germline ends. Looked up from germline, CDR1 is SGHNT and CDR2 is YYREEE (reference sequence). The CDR3 DNA is TGTGCCAGCAGCTCAAGCGGGTCCTCTCAAGAGACCCAGTACTTC. Protein: CASSSSGSSQETQYF.

V and J are TRBV3-1 (or the pseudogene TRBV3-2) and TRBJ1-2, with 10 bases aligning to TRBD1. The CDR3 covers 13 residues. Trimming at V came to 3 bases and at J to 7 bases, leaving 2 bases not matched to a gene. The germline V gene encodes CDR1 LGHDT and CDR2 YNNKEL (reference sequence). CDR3 nucleotide sequence: TGTGCCAGCAGCCAGGGACAGGGGACTGGCTACACCTTC. It specifies CASSQGQGTGYTF.

This chain joins TRBV10-3 and TRBJ1-1; D is perhaps TRBD1 (5 bases). The germline V gene encodes CDR1 ENHRY and CDR2 SYGVKD. The CDR3 is made up of 13 amino acids. V lost 7 bases and J lost 1, with 10 bases in between. The CDR3: CAINRDGNTEAFF. CDR3 coding DNA: TGTGCCATCAACCGGGACGGGAACACTGAAGCTTTCTTT.